Given below is one T cell receptor beta chain in context. V lost 5 bases and J 7 bases, leaving 15 bases between the germline ends. The germline gives CDR1 SGHAT, CDR2 FQDESV (reference sequence). The length of the CDR3 is 14 residues. The sample belongs to a study of immune cell composition in non-small cell lung cancer. Normal lung sampling was at least 3 cm from the tumour, as distant as possible. The protocol was immunoSEQ multiplex PCR, while the TCRdb copy is restricted to in-frame clones and leaves out a portion. This table has around 6,600 clones, approximately 80% appearing once. The TCR sequence derives from a human donor with non-small cell lung cancer. The rearrangement uses TRBV11-1 and TRBJ2-1; D not resolved. Sequences were obtained from non-adjacent lung tissue. The CDR3 protein is CASSILSLTNEQFF. CDR3 sequence (DNA): TGTGCCAGCAGCATCCTTAGTTTGACAAATGAGCAGTTCTTC.